The table lists the clone carrying this T cell receptor (beta chain) with a count of one. These data originate in a study of blood T cell repertoires in COVID-19. Looking at the study overall: COVID-19 samples from acute and convalescent phases originated in the United States, Italy and Spain.

This CDR3 contains 15 residues. Per germline, CDR1 LGHNA and CDR2 YNFKEQ. Unmatched junction bases numbered 9, after V lost 5 bases and J lost 5 bases. Measured with immunoSEQ multiplex PCR; TCRdb has only the in-frame clones, and not every one. This table has about 150,000 clones, around four fifths appearing once. Sample: PBMCs or T cells enriched from blood (not recorded which). The rearrangement links TRBV4-2 to TRBJ2-7; TRBD1 matches 10 bases. The origin of this receptor is a woman between 50 and 59 years old who had recovered from COVID-19. As DNA, the CDR3 is TGTGCCAGCAGCGAGCGGTCGACAGGGGGCGACGAGCAGTACTTC. Translation gives CASSERSTGGDEQYF.